This TCR beta chain is drawn from a study of blood T cell repertoires in COVID-19. Overall study context: Sites across the United States, Italy and Spain contributed samples from acute and convalescent COVID-19. T cells, B-cell-depleted T cells, or PBMCs provided the cDNA or gDNA that served as material.

Germline CDR1 reads SGHTA; CDR2 reads FQGTGA. Trimming removed 5 bases from V and 1 base from J; junction bases left unmatched: 5. CDR3 length: 17 residues. Original processing methods: By means of reference gene primer amplification, nucleated cell counts were estimated. TCRdb's table, derived via immunoSEQ multiplex PCR, lists solely in-frame clones and lacks some. Clonal size and the V and J genes are those of that table, whereas D and trimming came from the DNA. Of over 600,000 clones listed, around 89% are singletons. The TCR originated in a woman aged 18-29 years with acute or convalescent COVID-19. Source material: peripheral blood. The genes are TRBV7-3 and TRBJ2-2; 12 nucleotides match TRBD2. Here the CDR3 reads CASSPTSGGWNTGELFF. CDR3 sequence (DNA): TGTGCCAGCAGCCCAACTAGCGGGGGGTGGAACACCGGGGAGCTGTTTTTT.